Listed below are T cell receptor beta chains from one sample, sequenced in a study of a mutant IDH1 vaccine in newly diagnosed glioma. Libraries were prepared by immunoSEQ multiplex PCR; TCRdb keeps only in-frame clonotypes and omits some of them. The data contain 45,000 to 70,000 clones, approximately 81% of them singletons. These receptors' targets are unknown. The source material was PBMCs, sampled from a glioma patient whose treatment included an IDH1 peptide vaccine. These receptors were collected from a man aged 25 to 40 with glioma. The CDR3 runs from the conserved cysteine through the conserved F or W. Fields, in order: clone size, V gene, D gene, J gene, CDR3 DNA, CDR3 protein. D genes are given only for firm matches. A clone size is listed for some rows: how often the clone was seen (once, few, many), or a class if it is expanded.

-,TRBV6-6,-,TRBJ1-2,TGTGCCAGCAGTTACGCTCGAGATGGCTACACCTTC,CASSYARDGYTF
-,TRBV6-6,TRBD1,TRBJ2-1,TGTGCCAGCACCAACACCGGGACAGGGACCAATGAGCAGTTCTTC,CASTNTGTGTNEQFF
medium-sized,TRBV2,-,TRBJ2-7,TGTGCCAGCAGTCCGGGGGGCGTCTACGAGCAGTACTTC,CASSPGGVYEQYF
-,TRBV13,TRBD1,TRBJ1-2,TGTGCCAGCAGCTTAGCCGAACAGGGGGCGTATGGCTACACCTTC,CASSLAEQGAYGYTF
once,TRBV4-1,TRBD2,TRBJ2-1,TGCGCCAGCAGCCAAGGGACTAGCGGGGGGGCAAACTACAATGAGCAGTTCTTC,CASSQGTSGGANYNEQFF
-,TRBV11-2,-,TRBJ2-1,TGTGCCAGCAGCTTAGATACACCGCTGGATGAGCAGTTCTTC,CASSLDTPLDEQFF
-,TRBV5-4,-,TRBJ2-7,TGTGCCAGCAGCTTGTCCGGTAGAGGGCACGAGCAGTACTTC,CASSLSGRGHEQYF
-,TRBV5-4,TRBD2,TRBJ2-3,TGTGCCAGCAGCCCACTCGGGACTAGCGGGGACACAGATACGCAGTATTTT,CASSPLGTSGDTDTQYF
-,TRBV19,-,TRBJ2-5,TGTGCCAGTAGTATAGCCGAGACCCCAGAGACCCAGTACTTC,CASSIAETPETQYF
-,TRBV29-1,-,TRBJ2-3,TGCAGCGTTGGGCCCCCAGATACGCAGTATTTT,CSVGPPDTQYF
-,TRBV6-1,TRBD1,TRBJ1-5,TGTGCCAGCAGTGTACAGGGGGCCAATCAGCCCCAGCATTTT,CASSVQGANQPQHF
-,TRBV15,-,TRBJ1-1,TGTGCCACCAGCAGAGACCTCAGGGAAAACACTGAAGCTTTCTTT,CATSRDLRENTEAFF
-,TRBV10-3,TRBD2,TRBJ2-7,TGTGCCATCAGTGAACTGGCGGGGGCCTACGAGCAGTACTTC,CAISELAGAYEQYF
-,TRBV28,-,TRBJ2-5,TGTGCCAGCAACCTCGCCTGGGATGAGACCCAGTACTTC,CASNLAWDETQYF
-,TRBV6-1,-,TRBJ1-5,TGTGCCAGCAGTGAAATGGGGACCGTCAATCAGCCCCAGCATTTT,CASSEMGTVNQPQHF
-,TRBV30,TRBD1,TRBJ1-4,TGTGCCTGGGGGGGGACAGGGTTTGAAAAACTGTTTTTT,CAWGGTGFEKLFF
-,TRBV30,-,TRBJ2-7,TGTGCCTGGAGCCCCGGCCTCTCCTACGAGCAGTACTTC,CAWSPGLSYEQYF